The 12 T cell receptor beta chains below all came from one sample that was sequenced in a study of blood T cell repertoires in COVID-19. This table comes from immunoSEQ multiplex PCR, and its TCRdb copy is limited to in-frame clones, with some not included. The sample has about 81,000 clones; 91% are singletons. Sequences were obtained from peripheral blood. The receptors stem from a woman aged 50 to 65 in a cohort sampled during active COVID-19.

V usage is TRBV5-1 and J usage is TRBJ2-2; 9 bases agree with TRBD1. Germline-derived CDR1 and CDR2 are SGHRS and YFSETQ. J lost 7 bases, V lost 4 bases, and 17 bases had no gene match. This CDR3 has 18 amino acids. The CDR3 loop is CASSVGQGSTVGNGELFF. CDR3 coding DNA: TGCGCCAGCAGCGTGGGACAGGGCTCTACGGTGGGAAACGGGGAGCTGTTTTTT.

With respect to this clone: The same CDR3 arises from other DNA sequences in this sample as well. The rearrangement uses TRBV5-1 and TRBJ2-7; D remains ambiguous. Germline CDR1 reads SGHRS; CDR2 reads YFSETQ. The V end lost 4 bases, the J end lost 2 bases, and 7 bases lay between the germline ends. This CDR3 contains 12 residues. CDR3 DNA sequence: TGCGCCAGCAGCCCAGGAACCTACGAGCAGTACTTC. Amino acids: CASSPGTYEQYF.

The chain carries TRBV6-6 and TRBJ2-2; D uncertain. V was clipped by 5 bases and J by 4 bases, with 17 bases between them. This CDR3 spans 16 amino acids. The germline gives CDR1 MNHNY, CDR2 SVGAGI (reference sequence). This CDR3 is CASSPSVVQVTGELFF. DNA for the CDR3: TGTGCCAGCAGTCCCTCGGTAGTGCAGGTCACCGGGGAGCTGTTTTTT.

This CDR3 reads CASSIPGGGGFNEQFF. The CDR3 nucleotides read TGTGCCAGTAGTATCCCGGGGGGCGGGGGATTCAATGAGCAGTTCTTC. The chain combines TRBV19 with TRBJ2-1, with a possible D match to TRBD2 (7 bases). V lost 3 bases to trimming and J lost 6 bases, with 18 bases between them. Germline CDR1 and CDR2: LNHDA and SQIVND (reference sequence). This CDR3 has 16 amino acids.

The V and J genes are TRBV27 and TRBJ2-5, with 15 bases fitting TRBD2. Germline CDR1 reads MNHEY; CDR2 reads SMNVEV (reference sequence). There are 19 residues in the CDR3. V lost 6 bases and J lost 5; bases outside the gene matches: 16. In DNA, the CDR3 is TGTGCCAGCAGGGCGGGACTAGCGGGGGGACTCACCGGGGTGGAGACCCAGTACTTC. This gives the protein CASRAGLAGGLTGVETQYF.

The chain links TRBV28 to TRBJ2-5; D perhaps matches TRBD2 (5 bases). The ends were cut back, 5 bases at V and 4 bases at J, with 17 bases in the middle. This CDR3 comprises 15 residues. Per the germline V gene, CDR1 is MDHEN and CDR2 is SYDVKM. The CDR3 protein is CASSPLTGYGETQYF. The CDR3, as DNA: TGTGCCAGCAGTCCTCTGACGGGGTATGGAGAGACCCAGTACTTC. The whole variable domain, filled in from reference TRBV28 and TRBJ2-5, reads DVKVTQSSRYLVKRTGEKVFLECVQDMDHENMFWYRQDPGLGLRLIYFSYDVKMKEKGDIPEGYSVSREKKERFSLILESASTNQTSMYLCASSPLTGYGETQYFGPGTRLLVL.

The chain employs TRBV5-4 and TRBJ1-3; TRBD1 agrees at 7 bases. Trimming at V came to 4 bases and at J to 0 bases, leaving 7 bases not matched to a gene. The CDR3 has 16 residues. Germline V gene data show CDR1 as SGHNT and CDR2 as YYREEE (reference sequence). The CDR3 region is CASSKGAGGSGNTIYF. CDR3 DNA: TGTGCCAGCAGCAAGGGTGCAGGGGGCTCTGGAAACACCATATATTTT.

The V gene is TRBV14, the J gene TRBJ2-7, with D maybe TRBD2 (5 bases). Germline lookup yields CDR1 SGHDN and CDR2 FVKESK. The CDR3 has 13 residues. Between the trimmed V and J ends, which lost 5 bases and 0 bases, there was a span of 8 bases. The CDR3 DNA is TGTGCCAGCAGCACCGGGAACTCCTACGAGCAGTACTTC. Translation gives CASSTGNSYEQYF.

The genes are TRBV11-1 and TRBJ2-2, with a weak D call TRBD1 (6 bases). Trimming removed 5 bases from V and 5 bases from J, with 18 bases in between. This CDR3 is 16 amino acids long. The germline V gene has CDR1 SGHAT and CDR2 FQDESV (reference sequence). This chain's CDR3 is CASSVDRRGLTGELFF. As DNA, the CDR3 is TGTGCCAGCAGCGTCGACAGGCGCGGTTTGACCGGGGAGCTGTTTTTT.

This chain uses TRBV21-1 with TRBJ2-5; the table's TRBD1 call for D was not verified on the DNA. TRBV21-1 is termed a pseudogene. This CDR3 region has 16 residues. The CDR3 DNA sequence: TGTGCCAGCAGCTCCTGGGGGGACAGGGGGATAGAGACCCAGTACTTC. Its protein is CASSSWGDRGIETQYF.

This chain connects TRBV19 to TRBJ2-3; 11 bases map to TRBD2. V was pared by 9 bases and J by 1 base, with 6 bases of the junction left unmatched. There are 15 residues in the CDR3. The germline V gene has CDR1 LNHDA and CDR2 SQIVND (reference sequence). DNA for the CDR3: TGTGCCAGCAGACGGGGACTAGCGGGCACAGATACGCAGTATTTT. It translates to CASRRGLAGTDTQYF.

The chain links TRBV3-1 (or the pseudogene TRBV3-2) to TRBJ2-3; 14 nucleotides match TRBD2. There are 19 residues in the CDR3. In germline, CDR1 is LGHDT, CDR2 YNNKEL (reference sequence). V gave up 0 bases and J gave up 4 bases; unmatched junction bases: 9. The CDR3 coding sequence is TGTGCCAGCAGCCAAGATTTCGGGACTAGCGGGGGCCTATCAGATACGCAGTATTTT. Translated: CASSQDFGTSGGLSDTQYF.